This T cell receptor beta chain was found in a study of post-analysis software for immune sequencing data. On the study more broadly: Both relapsing-remitting and secondary progressive multiple sclerosis featured among the disease courses, as did progressive-relapsing multiple sclerosis.

Libraries were made from TCR beta cDNA, and they carried unique molecular identifiers. In TCRdb, the PCR reads were re-called with MiXCR into one record per CDR3 protein. The table shows 600,000 to 700,000 distinct CDR3 sequences, with 59% occurring only once. Study-wide results and limits: A handful of TRBV segments (TRBV5-6, TRBV5-1 and TRBV20-1 among them) occurred more frequently in patients than in controls.

This CDR3 is 13 amino acids long. Trimming pared 2 bases from V and 1 base from J, leaving 5 bases between. Germline lookup yields CDR1 LGHNA and CDR2 YNFKEQ. This clonotype came up a few times. Its antigen is undetermined. This sequence was found in a girl aged 2-10 years with multiple sclerosis. The V gene is TRBV4-2, the J gene TRBJ1-1, with D uncertain. Input material: blood. The CDR3 here is CASSQRGNTEAFF. CDR3 nucleotide sequence: TGTGCCAGCAGCCAACGGGGGAACACTGAAGCTTTCTTT.